This TCR beta chain was captured by sequencing in a study of long-term antiretroviral therapy in people with HIV. Study-wide results and limits: Repertoires with HIV possessed tighter CDR3 length spans than those of controls.

Germline values: CDR1 SGDLS, CDR2 YYNGEE. V lost 6 bases, J lost 6 bases, and 12 bases stayed unmatched. The CDR3 extends over 16 amino acids. This was the immunoSEQ v3.0 assay at survey level. Using immunoSEQ multiplex PCR, the repertoire was profiled, and TCRdb retains in-frame clones only, with some absent. The table records 20,000 to 25,000 clones, 80% to 90% of them present only once. Two or more post-ART PBMC samples, plus at least one pre-ART sample, were available for each donor. On this clone itself: Antigen specificity is unknown.

The source was unsorted PBMCs, collected approximately 2.5 years after starting antiretroviral therapy. The rearrangement links TRBV9 to TRBJ2-2, with 9 bases that match TRBD2. The sequence was collected from a woman aged 45 to 65 with HIV. The CDR3 loop reads CASTYRGGLAPGELFF. DNA of the CDR3: TGTGCCAGCACCTACCGGGGGGGACTAGCTCCCGGGGAGCTGTTTTTT.